The sequence of this TCR beta chain was determined in a study of neurological immune-mediated disorders (dated by TCRdb to the late 2010s). Describing the broader study: Peripheral blood TCR-beta repertoires from patients with HTLV-I-associated myelopathy (HAM/TSP), patients with multiple sclerosis, and healthy controls were compared in the study using UMI-based sequencing. The approximately 110 TCR-beta libraries covered PBMC samples along with longitudinal samples, technical triplicates, and paired sorted CD4+ and CD8+ T-cell subsets. To precisely calculate how much the frequency of each individual clone varied, libraries were sequenced in technical triplicate. Of the approximately 70 subjects in the cohort, about 14 were HAM/TSP patients, 34 were multiple sclerosis patients, and approximately 20 were healthy controls. Study-wide conclusions, independent of this receptor: TCR clonal expansion was highest in HAM/TSP patients and lowest in MS patients, with MS patients falling below even healthy controls. Expanded clones from different subjects shared no identical CDR3 amino acid sequences, which suggests that TCR-beta repertoires were private in all groups.

CDR3 length: 15 amino acids, cysteine to phenylalanine. Only CDR3 DNA is held: 45 bases, read in frame from base 1. A distance of 8 bases separates the germline ends of V and J, which lose 2 bases and 1 base respectively. Per the germline V gene, LGHNA is the CDR1 and YNFKEQ is the CDR2. cDNA synthesis used template-switch 5'RACE with a primer carrying a 10-nucleotide random unique molecular identifier tagging each TCR transcript. Every sequencing run yielded over 160 million TCR-beta sequences covering 15-18 subjects. The RNeasy kit was used to extract total RNA. The KAPA Real-time Library Amplification kit was used to amplify TCR-beta VDJ regions with primers targeting the TCR constant region and the 5'RACE anchor. Sample indexes and Illumina adaptors were added in a first PCR, after which library yield was increased in a second PCR. After Ampure bead purification, the TCR product of roughly 650 bp was size-selected on a 2% E-gel SizeSelection system. Before pooling, library quality was assessed on a Bioanalyzer, concentration was determined with Qubit, and library quantification was performed with the Kapa Library Quantification kit. An Illumina HiSeq 2500 was used to sequence the libraries paired-end at 2 x 150 bp. To increase sequence diversity, about 23-32% phiX was spiked into each library pool. For the original study's pipeline: The quality-filtered reads were processed with the UMI-based MiGEC pipeline, whose error correction step removed more than 80% of the raw TCR sequences. IMGT germline references were used for alignment of VDJ genes, and clonotypes were defined by a unique CDR3 amino acid sequence together with V-J genes. Clonal expansion, Shannon diversity and CDR3 relatedness (CalcPairwiseDistances, ClusterSamples) were evaluated with VDJtools, and phylogenetic trees were built with CLCbio workbench. A clone was classed as expanded if it had 8 or more unique UMIs, a cutoff based on coefficient-of-variation modelling across technical triplicates. TCRdb handled the public reads itself, with Q25 trimming in fastp and clone calling in MiXCR, and kept productive beta chains. CDR3 protein sequences are deduplicated, and each keeps its most common genes and DNA. TCRdb assigned the V and J calls; the authors' analysis was not used. The sample table holds fewer than 50,000 distinct CDR3 sequences, of which approximately 10% were seen once. The top ten hold approximately 4% of the sample.

This clonotype has a count of ten or more. Its recognized antigen is unknown. Base-call qualities are not available, and no considerably larger clone is one nucleotide away. The time point label for this specimen denotes: technical triplicate 1. Libraries from unsorted PBMCs were made from 2 million PBMCs kept in RNAlater at -80 degrees C until RNA extraction. PBMCs were separated from peripheral blood using Ficoll-Hypaque density gradient centrifugation and then cryopreserved in liquid nitrogen. The clonotype comes from a man in his fifties or sixties with HTLV-1-associated myelopathy (HAM/TSP). Sequenced material: PBMCs. The chain is made from TRBV4-2 and TRBJ2-2; no D gene can be assigned with confidence. The CDR3 amino acid sequence is: CASSQLRQNTGELFF. The nucleotide sequence reads TGTGCCAGCAGCCAACTACGGCAGAACACCGGGGAGCTGTTTTTT.